The 2 T cell receptor beta chains below come from one sample, sequenced in a study of blood T cell repertoires in COVID-19. The data were produced by immunoSEQ multiplex PCR, yet TCRdb's version contains in-frame clones alone and is incomplete. Altogether 290,000 or so clones are present, 90% being singletons, with the ten largest covering roughly 1.1%. The sample was PBMCs or T cells enriched from blood (not recorded which). The receptors here all came from a woman aged 25 to 39 who had recovered from COVID-19.

The V gene is TRBV28, the J gene TRBJ2-6, with 9 bases aligning to TRBD1. Trimming took 6 bases from V and 2 from J; bases not matched to a gene: 8. The CDR3 has 17 residues. Germline loops: CDR1 MDHEN, CDR2 SYDVKM. Written as DNA, the CDR3 is TGTGCCAGCAGGCAGAACAGGGGGCGCACTGGGGCCAACGTCCTGACTTTC. This gives the protein CASRQNRGRTGANVLTF.

The chain is built from TRBV14 and TRBJ2-1; possible D gene TRBD1, 5 bases. The germline V gene encodes CDR1 SGHDN and CDR2 FVKESK. The CDR3 runs to 14 residues. Deletions cut 1 base from V and 5 bases from J, with 9 bases between. The CDR3 protein is CASSQGTLNNEQFF. In nucleotides, the CDR3 is TGTGCCAGCAGCCAAGGGACACTCAACAATGAGCAGTTCTTC.